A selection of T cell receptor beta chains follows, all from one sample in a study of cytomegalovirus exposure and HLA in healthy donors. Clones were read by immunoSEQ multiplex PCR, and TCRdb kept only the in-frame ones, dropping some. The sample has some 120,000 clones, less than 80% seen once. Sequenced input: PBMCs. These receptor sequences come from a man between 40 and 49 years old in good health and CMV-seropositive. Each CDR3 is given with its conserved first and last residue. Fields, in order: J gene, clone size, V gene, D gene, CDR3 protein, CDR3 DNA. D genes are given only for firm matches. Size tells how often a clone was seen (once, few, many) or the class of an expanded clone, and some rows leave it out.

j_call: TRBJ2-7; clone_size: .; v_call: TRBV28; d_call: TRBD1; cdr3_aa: CASSLSNPGQSREQYF; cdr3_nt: TGTGCCAGCAGTTTATCCAATCCGGGACAGTCTAGAGAGCAGTACTTC
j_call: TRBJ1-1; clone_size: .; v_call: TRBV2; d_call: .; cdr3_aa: CASSLGGLTEAFF; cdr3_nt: TGTGCCAGCAGTTTGGGGGGGCTCACTGAAGCTTTCTTT
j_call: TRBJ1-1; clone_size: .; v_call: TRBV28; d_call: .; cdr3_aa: CASSLLMAPNTEAFF; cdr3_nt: TGTGCCAGCAGTTTATTAATGGCCCCGAACACTGAAGCTTTCTTT
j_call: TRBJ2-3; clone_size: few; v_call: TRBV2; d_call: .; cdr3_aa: CASSERGTDTQYF; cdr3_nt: TGTGCCAGCAGTGAACGGGGGACAGATACGCAGTATTTT
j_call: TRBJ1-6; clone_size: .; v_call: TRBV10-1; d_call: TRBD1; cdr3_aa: CASRGQGRSHF; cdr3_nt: TGCGCCAGCAGGGGACAGGGAAGGTCCCACTTT
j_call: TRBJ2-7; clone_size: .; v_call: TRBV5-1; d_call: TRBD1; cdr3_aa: CASSLVQGPYEQYF; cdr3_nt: TGCGCCAGCAGCTTGGTACAGGGGCCCTACGAGCAGTACTTC
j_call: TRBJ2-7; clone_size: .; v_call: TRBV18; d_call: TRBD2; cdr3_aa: CASYETGTSGDEQYF; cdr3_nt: TGTGCCAGCTATGAAACCGGGACTAGCGGGGACGAGCAGTACTTC
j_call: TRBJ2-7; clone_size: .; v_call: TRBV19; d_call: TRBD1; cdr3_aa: CASSIRGQTYEQYF; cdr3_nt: TGTGCCAGTAGTATCAGGGGGCAAACCTACGAGCAGTACTTC
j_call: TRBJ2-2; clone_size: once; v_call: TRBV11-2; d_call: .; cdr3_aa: CASSLVPPGQNTGELFF; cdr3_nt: TGTGCCAGCAGCTTAGTCCCCCCGGGACAAAACACCGGGGAGCTGTTTTTT
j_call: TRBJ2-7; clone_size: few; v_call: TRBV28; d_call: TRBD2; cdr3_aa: CASRGLASTYEQYF; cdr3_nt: TGTGCCAGTCGGGGACTAGCGAGTACCTACGAGCAGTACTTC
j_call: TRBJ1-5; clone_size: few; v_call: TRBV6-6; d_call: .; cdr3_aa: CASQISSGRSNQPQHF; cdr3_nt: TGTGCCAGCCAAATCTCCTCAGGGAGGAGCAATCAGCCCCAGCATTTT
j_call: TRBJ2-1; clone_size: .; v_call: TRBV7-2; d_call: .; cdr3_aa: CASLAGSNSYNEQFF; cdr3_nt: TGTGCCAGCCTTGCTGGCTCAAACTCCTACAATGAGCAGTTCTTC
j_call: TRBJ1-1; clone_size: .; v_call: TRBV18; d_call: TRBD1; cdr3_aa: CATSPINPGQGAITEAFF; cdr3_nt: TGTGCCACCTCCCCCATAAACCCGGGACAGGGGGCGATCACTGAAGCTTTCTTT
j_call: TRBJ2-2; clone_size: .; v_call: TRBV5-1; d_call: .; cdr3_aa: CASSLGESHTGELFF; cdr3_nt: TGCGCCAGCAGCCTGGGGGAGTCTCACACCGGGGAGCTGTTTTTT
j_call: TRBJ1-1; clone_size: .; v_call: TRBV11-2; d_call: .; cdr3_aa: CASRTDLRAEAFF; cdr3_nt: TGTGCCAGCCGAACCGACCTTCGGGCTGAAGCTTTCTTT
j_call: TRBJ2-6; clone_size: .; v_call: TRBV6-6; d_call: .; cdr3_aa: CASSYPQGSGANVLTF; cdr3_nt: TGTGCCAGCAGTTACCCGCAGGGCTCTGGGGCCAACGTCCTGACTTTC
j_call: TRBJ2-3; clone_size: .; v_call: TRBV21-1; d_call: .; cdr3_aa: CASTFTKRDLTPDTQYF; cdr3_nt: TGTGCCAGCACCTTCACCAAGCGGGACCTTACACCAGATACGCAGTATTTT
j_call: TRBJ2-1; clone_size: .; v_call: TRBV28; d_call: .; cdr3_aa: CASSLFGYNEQFF; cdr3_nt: TGTGCCAGCAGTTTATTCGGTTACAATGAGCAGTTCTTC
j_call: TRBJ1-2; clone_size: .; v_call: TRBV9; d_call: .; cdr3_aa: CASSVDYLGGYTF; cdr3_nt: TGTGCCAGCAGCGTAGACTACTTAGGTGGCTACACCTTC
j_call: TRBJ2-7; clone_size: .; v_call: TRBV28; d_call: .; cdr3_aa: CASSLGALSSYEQYF; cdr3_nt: TGTGCCAGCAGTTTGGGGGCTTTAAGCTCCTACGAGCAGTACTTC
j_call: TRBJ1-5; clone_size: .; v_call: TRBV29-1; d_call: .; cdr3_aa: CSVGGGSQPQHF; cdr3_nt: TGCAGCGTTGGGGGGGGGAGCCAGCCCCAGCATTTT
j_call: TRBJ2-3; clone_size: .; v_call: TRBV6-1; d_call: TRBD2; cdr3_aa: CASSDKRDSQTLFTQYF; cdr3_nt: TGTGCCAGCAGTGATAAGCGGGACTCGCAGACATTGTTTACGCAGTATTTT
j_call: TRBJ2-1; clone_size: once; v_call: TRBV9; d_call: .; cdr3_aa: CASNPGLVYNEQFF; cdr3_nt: TGTGCCAGCAACCCAGGACTTGTTTACAATGAGCAGTTCTTC
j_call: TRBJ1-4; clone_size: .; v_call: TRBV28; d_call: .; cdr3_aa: CASSFPGAGEKLFF; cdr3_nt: TGTGCCAGCAGTTTCCCAGGGGCAGGTGAAAAACTGTTTTTT
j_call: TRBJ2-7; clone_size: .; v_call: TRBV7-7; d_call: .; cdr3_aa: CASSADVSYEQYF; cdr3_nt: TGTGCCAGCAGTGCGGATGTCTCTTACGAGCAGTACTTC
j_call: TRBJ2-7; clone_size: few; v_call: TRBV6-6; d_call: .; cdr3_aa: CASSYETGLSYEQYF; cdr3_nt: TGTGCCAGCAGTTACGAAACAGGGCTCTCCTACGAGCAGTACTTC
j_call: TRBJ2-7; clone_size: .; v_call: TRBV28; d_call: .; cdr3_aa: CASSFRGHTYEQYF; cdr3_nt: TGTGCCAGCAGTTTTCGAGGACATACCTACGAGCAGTACTTC
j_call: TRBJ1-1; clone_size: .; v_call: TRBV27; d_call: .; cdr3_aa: CASSSRLGGHTEAFF; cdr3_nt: TGTGCCAGCAGTTCTAGACTCGGGGGTCACACTGAAGCTTTCTTT
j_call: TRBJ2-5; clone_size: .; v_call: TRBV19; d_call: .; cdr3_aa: CASSQQGIQETQYF; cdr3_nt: TGTGCCAGTAGCCAGCAGGGGATCCAAGAGACCCAGTACTTC
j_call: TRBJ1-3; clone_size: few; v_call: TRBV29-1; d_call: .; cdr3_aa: CSVDPDNSGNTIYF; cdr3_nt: TGCAGCGTTGACCCGGACAACTCTGGAAACACCATATATTTT
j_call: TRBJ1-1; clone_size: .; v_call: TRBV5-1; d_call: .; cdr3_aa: CASSPDRGQVSTEAFF; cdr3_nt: TGCGCCAGCAGCCCCGACCGGGGACAAGTTTCCACTGAAGCTTTCTTT
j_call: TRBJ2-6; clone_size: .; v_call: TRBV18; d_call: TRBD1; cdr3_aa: CASSFRDRGRLSGANVLTF; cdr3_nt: TGTGCCAGCTCATTCCGGGACAGGGGGAGACTCTCTGGGGCCAACGTCCTGACTTTC
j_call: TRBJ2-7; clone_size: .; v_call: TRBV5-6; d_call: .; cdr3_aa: CASSLFRTVVGEQYF; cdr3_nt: TGTGCCAGCAGCTTGTTTAGGACAGTGGTGGGCGAGCAGTACTTC
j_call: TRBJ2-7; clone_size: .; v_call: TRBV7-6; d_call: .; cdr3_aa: CASSLEGVGYEQYF; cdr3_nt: TGTGCCAGCAGCTTAGAGGGGGTGGGGTACGAGCAGTACTTC
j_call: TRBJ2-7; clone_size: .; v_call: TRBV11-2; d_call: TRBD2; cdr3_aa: CASSLSSGGPREQYF; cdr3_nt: TGTGCCAGCAGCTTATCAAGCGGGGGGCCGAGGGAGCAGTACTTC
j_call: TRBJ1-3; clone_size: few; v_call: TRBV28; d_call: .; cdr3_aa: CASAFMGGRTGNTIYF; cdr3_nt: TGTGCCAGCGCCTTTATGGGGGGGAGGACTGGAAACACCATATATTTT
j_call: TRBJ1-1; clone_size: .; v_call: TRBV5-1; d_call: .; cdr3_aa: CASSYQGGANTEAFF; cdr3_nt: TGCGCCAGCAGTTACCAAGGCGGGGCGAACACTGAAGCTTTCTTT
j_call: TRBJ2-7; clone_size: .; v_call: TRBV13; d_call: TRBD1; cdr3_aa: CASSLDGTGGIYEQYF; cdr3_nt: TGTGCCAGCAGCTTAGACGGGACAGGGGGCATCTACGAGCAGTACTTC
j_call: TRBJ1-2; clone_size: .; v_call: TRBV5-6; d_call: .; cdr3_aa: CASSWRTAKNGGYTF; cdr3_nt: TGTGCCAGCAGTTGGCGGACAGCGAAAAATGGTGGCTACACCTTC
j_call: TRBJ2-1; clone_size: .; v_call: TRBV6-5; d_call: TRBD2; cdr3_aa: CASSYSVSGAYNEQFF; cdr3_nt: TGTGCCAGCAGTTACTCCGTGAGCGGGGCCTACAATGAGCAGTTCTTC
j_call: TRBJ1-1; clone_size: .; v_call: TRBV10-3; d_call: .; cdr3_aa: CAISVQGRNTEAFF; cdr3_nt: TGTGCCATCAGTGTACAGGGCCGGAACACTGAAGCTTTCTTT
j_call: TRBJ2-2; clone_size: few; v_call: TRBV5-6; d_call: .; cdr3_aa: CASSTIGQWMTANTGELFF; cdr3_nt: TGTGCCAGCTCGACTATTGGACAGTGGATGACCGCGAACACCGGGGAGCTGTTTTTT
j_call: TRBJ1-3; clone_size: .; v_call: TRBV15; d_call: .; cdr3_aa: CATSRDRGQGNTIYF; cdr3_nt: TGTGCCACCAGCAGAGACAGGGGTCAAGGAAACACCATATATTTT
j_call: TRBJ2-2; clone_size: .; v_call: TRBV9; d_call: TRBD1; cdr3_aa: CASSSPGGGSDTGELFF; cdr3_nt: TGTGCCAGCAGCTCCCCAGGGGGCGGTTCGGATACCGGGGAGCTGTTTTTT
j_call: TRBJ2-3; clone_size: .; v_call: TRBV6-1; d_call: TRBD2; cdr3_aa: CASSTLAGPTDTQYF; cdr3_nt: TGTGCCAGCAGCACCCTAGCGGGGCCCACAGATACGCAGTATTTT